The clone carrying this T cell receptor beta chain is classed as medium-sized. The antigen is unknown. Germline loops: CDR1 MNHEY, CDR2 SVGEGT. The CDR3 runs 16 residues. V shed 2 bases, J shed 9 bases, and the junction held 8 bases outside the gene matches. These data come from a study of tissue T cells after allogeneic stem cell transplantation. Study-level information: Samples with visible lymphocytes on H&E were prioritized for sequencing. Notes on the study in general: Only a limited share of tissue TCRs appeared in blood or spleen. TCR repertoires tracked anatomic similarity, regardless of disease or transplant status.

Using immunoSEQ multiplex PCR, the repertoire was profiled, and TCRdb retains in-frame clones only, with some absent. Of just over 9,000 clones listed, roughly 50% are singletons. Median post-mortem interval was just under ten hours for GI, liver, skin and lymphoid tissues. The rearrangement uses TRBV6-2 or TRBV6-3 and TRBJ1-6; 9 nucleotides agree with TRBD1. This sample comprised tissue from the jejunum, obtained at autopsy. The sequence came from a female donor at least 60 years old with lung cancer. Here the CDR3 reads CASSYPPGQGGSPLHF. DNA of the CDR3: TGTGCCAGCAGTTACCCCCCGGGACAGGGAGGTTCACCCCTCCACTTT.